This T cell receptor beta chain was profiled in a study of CD8 T cells in ankylosing spondylitis. Study conclusions and caveats: Disease-associated clonotypes exhibited CD8+ identity and were relatively infrequent in peripheral blood. Some motif variants had been reported before (in reactive arthritis synovial fluid and blood).

In making TCR beta libraries, quantitative 5'-RACE with molecular barcodes was used. From the 5' RACE reads, TCRdb called clonotypes with MiXCR, one entry per CDR3 protein. This table holds under 200,000 distinct CDR3 sequences, about an eighth found once. Germline-derived CDR1 and CDR2 are LGHNA and YSLEER. The CDR3 covers 15 residues. The V and J ends lost 4 bases and 5 bases respectively, with 17 bases between them. With respect to this clonotype: Its target is unknown.

J is TRBJ2-5 and V is TRBV4-3; a weak D match, TRBD2 (5 bases). This TCR derives from a female donor with ankylosing spondylitis or in good health (not recorded which). The sequencing sample was made of blood, either unsorted or a sorted T cell fraction (not recorded which). In DNA, the CDR3 is TGCGCCAGCAGCCTAGCTAGGACTGTGTGGGAGACCCAGTACTTC. This sequence encodes CASSLARTVWETQYF.